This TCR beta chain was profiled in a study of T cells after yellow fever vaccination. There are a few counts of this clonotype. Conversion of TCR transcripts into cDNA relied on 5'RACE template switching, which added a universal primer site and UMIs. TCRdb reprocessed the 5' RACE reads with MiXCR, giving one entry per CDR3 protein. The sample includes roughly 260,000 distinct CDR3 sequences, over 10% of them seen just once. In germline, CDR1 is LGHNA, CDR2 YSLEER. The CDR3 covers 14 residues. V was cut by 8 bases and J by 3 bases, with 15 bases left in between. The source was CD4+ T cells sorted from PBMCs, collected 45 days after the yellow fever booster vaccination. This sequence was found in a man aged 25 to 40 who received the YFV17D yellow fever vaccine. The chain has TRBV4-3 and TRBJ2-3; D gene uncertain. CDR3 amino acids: CASPRTLLTDTQYF. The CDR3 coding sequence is TGCGCCAGCCCCCGGACCCTTTTAACAGATACGCAGTATTTT.